Each of the 6 T cell receptor beta chains below was sequenced from the same sample in a study of Graves' ophthalmopathy and Graves' hyperthyroidism (dated by TCRdb to about 2018). The run used an Illumina HiSeq 2000. For repertoire sequencing, TCR beta CDR3 regions were amplified from RNA transcripts. HTBI primers and the Qiagen OneStep RT-PCR kit were used in a first-round RT-PCR, which was followed by a second-round multiplex PCR, size selection and purification. The public sequencing data were trimmed at Q25 with fastp and processed into clonotypes with MiXCR by TCRdb, which kept only in-frame beta chains. Every CDR3 protein is listed once, alongside the most common genes and DNA of its rows. Present in this sample are a few hundred thousand distinct CDR3 sequences, around 18% of which were seen just once. Of the sample, roughly 1.5% is held by the ten largest clones. Sample: peripheral blood. The source is a woman aged 18-29 years with Graves' ophthalmopathy. Donor details come from another sample of the same person, matched by shared clones.

This clonotype was seen many times. The gene calls are TRBV12-3 or TRBV12-4 and TRBJ2-7; D is unresolved. V lost 6 bases and J lost 2, with 5 bases in between. This CDR3 is built from 11 residues. The CDR3 DNA is TGTGCCAGCAGCCAGGCCTACGAGCAGTACTTC. Translation gives CASSQAYEQYF.

The chain links TRBV6-1 to TRBJ2-2; D perhaps matches TRBD1 (6 bases). The CDR3 spans 14 residues. Trimming took 5 bases from V and 8 from J, leaving 15 bases between them. Germline V gene sequence: CDR1 MNHNS, CDR2 SASEGT. CDR3 amino acids: CASSQGLASGELFF. For the CDR3, the DNA is TGTGCCAGCAGTCAGGGGCTAGCCTCTGGGGAGCTGTTTTTT.

This clonotype was counted at least ten times. The chain is built from TRBV28 and TRBJ2-7; no definite D call. Trimming stripped 7 bases from V and 3 bases from J, with 7 bases between. Germline V gene sequence: CDR1 MDHEN, CDR2 SYDVKM. The CDR3 has 11 residues. In DNA, the CDR3 is TGTGCCAGCACCGAGCACTACGAGCAGTACTTC. The encoded protein is CASTEHYEQYF.

The chain couples TRBV7-6 to TRBJ2-7, with 7 bases lining up with TRBD1. This CDR3 is built from 13 residues. The germline V gene encodes CDR1 SGHVS and CDR2 FNYEAQ. V shed 5 bases and J 3 bases; nucleotides not matched to a gene: 4. CDR3 amino acids: CASSIDRDYEQYF. CDR3 nucleotide sequence: TGTGCCAGCAGCATCGACAGGGACTACGAGCAGTACTTC. Supplemented by reference TRBV7-6 and TRBJ2-7, the full variable domain reads GAGVSQSPRYKVTKRGQDVALRCDPISGHVSLYWYRQALGQGPEFLTYFNYEAQQDKSGLPNDRFSAERPEGSISTLTIQRTEQRDSAMYRCASSIDRDYEQYFGPGTRLTVT.

Many counts were recorded for this clonotype. The J gene is TRBJ2-7, the V gene TRBV20-1; D gene unclear. Germline CDR1 DFQATT, CDR2 SNEGSKA (reference sequence). V lost 1 base and J lost 3, with 13 bases in between. This CDR3 region has 14 residues. The CDR3 nucleotides read TGCAGTGCTAGAGGAGAGAACATCGGCTACGAGCAGTACTTC. It yields the protein CSARGENIGYEQYF.

At least ten counts were recorded for this clonotype. The V call is TRBV2, the J call TRBJ1-5; D may be TRBD1 (6 bases). The V end was cut by 4 bases, the J end by 7 bases, with 14 bases between. The CDR3 runs 14 residues. Per germline, CDR1 SNHLY and CDR2 FYNNEI. The CDR3 spells CASSAARGGQPQHF. CDR3 nucleotides: TGTGCCAGCAGTGCAGCCAGGGGTGGGCAGCCCCAGCATTTT.